A single count supports the clone carrying this T cell receptor (beta chain). Antigen specificity is unknown. Sequenced by immunoSEQ multiplex PCR; TCRdb stores in-frame clones only, minus some. The table records some 700,000 clones, around 90% of them present only once. The data belong to a study of shared clonotypes between healthy human individuals. Study results and limitations: Non-shared clonotypes were found to have lower generation probabilities than the clonotypes that were shared by all four of the sorted-subset donors.

Trimming cost V 5 bases and J 8 bases; bases outside gene matches: 9. Germline V lookup: CDR1 SEHNR, CDR2 FQNEAQ (reference sequence). This CDR3 has 14 amino acids. The TCR originated in a man aged 18 to 35 in good health. Some clones in this sample may be carry-over from other donors' samples. The chain links TRBV7-9 to TRBJ2-1, with 7 bases identical to TRBD1. The material sequenced was memory CD8+ T cells from PBMCs. Subset indicated: CD45RO+ cells pooled with CCR7-negative TemRA cells. The CDR3 is CASSERDSGYEQFF. CDR3 coding DNA: TGTGCCAGCAGCGAACGGGACAGCGGCTATGAGCAGTTCTTC.